Following are 20 T cell receptor beta chains from one sample sequenced in a study of blood T cell repertoires in COVID-19. Measured with immunoSEQ multiplex PCR; TCRdb has only the in-frame clones, and not every one. The top ten clones hold about 20% of a sample with 200,000 to 250,000 clones, approximately 81% of them seen once. Sequencing was done on a sample of peripheral blood. The receptors here all came from a man younger than 45 with active or convalescent COVID-19.

This chain links TRBV5-4 with TRBJ2-7; 10 bases fit TRBD2. CDR1 and CDR2 from the germline V gene are SGHNT and YYREEE (reference sequence). The ends lost 0 bases at V and 2 bases at J; junction bases unmatched: 2. The CDR3 consists of 15 residues. The CDR3 bases are TGTGCCAGCAGCTTGGAGGGACTAGCGACCTACGAGCAGTACTTC. It yields the protein CASSLEGLATYEQYF.

The V call is TRBV14, the J call TRBJ2-1, with 8 bases lining up with TRBD1. Germline V gene data show CDR1 as SGHDN and CDR2 as FVKESK. The CDR3 has 16 amino acids. Trimming cost V 0 bases and J 8 bases; bases outside gene matches: 9. The CDR3 loop is CASSQDRGTGTYEQFF. The CDR3 DNA follows: TGTGCCAGCAGCCAAGACCGGGGGACAGGAACGTATGAGCAGTTCTTC.

V and J are TRBV30 and TRBJ2-5, with D maybe TRBD2 (6 bases). Trimming removed 0 bases at V and 3 bases at J, with 8 bases between. CDR1 is GTSNPN, CDR2 SVGIG, per germline (reference sequence). The CDR3 consists of 13 residues. The chain's CDR3 is CAWSVGGKETQYF. DNA of the CDR3: TGTGCCTGGAGTGTTGGGGGGAAAGAGACCCAGTACTTC.

The V and J genes are TRBV2 and TRBJ1-5; a possible D gene is TRBD1 (5 bases). This CDR3 is 15 amino acids long. The germline CDR1 and CDR2 sequences are SNHLY and FYNNEI. Trimming took off 6 bases at V and 3 bases at J, with 15 bases between the two ends. CDR3 protein: CASRADSLDNQPQHF. CDR3 DNA: TGTGCCAGCAGGGCAGACAGCCTAGACAATCAGCCCCAGCATTTT.

The rearrangement uses TRBV28 and TRBJ2-1, with 7 positions matching TRBD2. Germline values: CDR1 MDHEN, CDR2 SYDVKM. This CDR3 is 17 amino acids long. V trimming: 6 bases; J trimming: 2 bases; junction bases outside the gene matches: 13. The CDR3, as DNA: TGTGCCAGCAGCCCCCCGTGGGGCAGCGGGGCCTACAATGAGCAGTTCTTC. Protein sequence: CASSPPWGSGAYNEQFF.

V and J are TRBV3-1 (or the pseudogene TRBV3-2) and TRBJ2-5; D is unresolved. CDR3 length equals 15 residues. Germline CDR1 LGHDT, CDR2 YNNKEL (reference sequence). The V end lost 0 bases, the J end lost 4 bases, and 12 bases lay between the germline ends. CDR3 sequence reads: CASSQETFLRETQYF. The CDR3 coding sequence is TGTGCCAGCAGCCAAGAGACATTCTTGCGAGAGACCCAGTACTTC.

The gene calls are TRBV2 and TRBJ2-2, with 11 bases fitting TRBD1. V gave up 6 bases and J gave up 5 bases; unmatched junction bases: 5. The CDR3 is 15 residues long. CDR1 and CDR2 (germline): SNHLY, FYNNEI. The CDR3, as DNA: TGTGCCAGCAGAGGACAGGGGGCGGGTACCGGGGAGCTGTTTTTT. It translates to CASRGQGAGTGELFF.

The CDR3 DNA is TGTGCCTGGATCACTAGCGGGAGGTCGGTGGGTTACAATGAGCAGTTCTTC. Translating it yields CAWITSGRSVGYNEQFF. The J gene is TRBJ2-1, the V gene TRBV30; 12 bases map to TRBD2. This CDR3 has 17 amino acids. Germline lookup yields CDR1 GTSNPN and CDR2 SVGIG (reference sequence). Trimming removed 4 bases from V and 4 bases from J; junction bases left unmatched: 11.

This sequence joins TRBV28 and TRBJ2-3, with TRBD2 as a possible D gene (6 bases). Germline-derived CDR1 and CDR2 are MDHEN and SYDVKM. The CDR3 spans 18 residues. Trimming took 5 bases from V and 9 from J, leaving 30 bases between them. The CDR3 loop reads CASSGAGTGGQKFRTQYF. Here the CDR3 DNA reads TGTGCCAGCAGTGGCGCGGGGACTGGGGGTCAGAAGTTTCGAACGCAGTATTTT.

V gene TRBV5-1 combines with J gene TRBJ2-1; TRBD1 aligns across 8 bases. The germline V gene encodes CDR1 SGHRS and CDR2 YFSETQ. This CDR3 is built from 15 residues. V lost 3 bases, J lost 2 bases, and 4 bases stayed unmatched. CDR3 sequence (DNA): TGCGCCAGCAGCTCAGGACAGGGCCCCTACAATGAGCAGTTCTTC. Protein: CASSSGQGPYNEQFF.

The chain has TRBV21-1 and TRBJ2-2; TRBD2, as called in the table, went unchecked against the DNA. TRBV21-1 is a pseudogene. The CDR3 totals 19 residues. The CDR3 reads CASSKVVDSLNSNTGELFF. The CDR3 nucleotides read TGTGCCAGCAGCAAAGTTGTGGACTCCCTTAACTCGAACACCGGGGAGCTGTTTTTT.

This clone was found once. This chain uses TRBV15 with TRBJ2-7; TRBD2 matches at 11 bases. The CDR3 contains 16 residues. Germline values: CDR1 LNHNV, CDR2 YYDKDF (reference sequence). The V and J ends lost 1 base and 7 bases, in that order; junction bases with no gene match: 9. The CDR3, as DNA: TGTGCCACCAGCAGAGGGGCTAGCGGGAGGATTGGTGAGCAGTACTTC. It yields the protein CATSRGASGRIGEQYF.

J is TRBJ1-2 and V is TRBV7-9; unclear D gene. This CDR3 is built from 14 residues. The germline V gene encodes CDR1 SEHNR and CDR2 FQNEAQ (reference sequence). Trimming removed 1 base from V and 6 bases from J, with 12 bases in between. The CDR3 spells CASSLGAEAHGYTF. In DNA form, the CDR3 reads TGTGCCAGCAGCTTAGGGGCGGAGGCCCATGGCTACACCTTC.

This sequence joins TRBV5-1 and TRBJ2-2, with a possible D match to TRBD2 (6 bases). Looked up from germline, CDR1 is SGHRS and CDR2 is YFSETQ. The CDR3 extends over 15 amino acids. Trimming took 5 bases from V and 0 from J, leaving 11 bases between them. CDR3 amino acids: CASRGIAANTGELFF. The CDR3 DNA sequence: TGCGCCAGCAGGGGGATAGCGGCGAACACCGGGGAGCTGTTTTTT. The variable domain in full, completed from reference TRBV5-1 and TRBJ2-2, reads KAGVTQTPRYLIKTRGQQVTLSCSPISGHRSVSWYQQTPGQGLQFLFEYFSETQRNKGNFPGRFSGRQFSNSRSEMNVSTLELGDSALYLCASRGIAANTGELFFGEGSRLTVL.

The V call is TRBV21-1, the J call TRBJ2-7; the table's D call, TRBD1, has no DNA check behind it. TRBV21-1 is annotated as a pseudogene. This CDR3 has 14 residues. The CDR3, as DNA: TGTGCCAGCAGCAAGCTACAGGGGGCGGACGAGCAGTACTTC. Its protein product is CASSKLQGADEQYF.

The chain links TRBV4-1 to TRBJ1-4; 8 nucleotides match TRBD1. Per germline, CDR1 MGHRA and CDR2 YSYEKL. After removal of 2 bases from V and 0 bases from J, the junction contained 2 bases not matched to a gene. CDR3 length: 16 amino acids. Here the CDR3 reads CASSQPGQATNEKLFF. The DNA of the CDR3 is TGCGCCAGCAGCCAACCGGGACAGGCAACTAATGAAAAACTGTTTTTT.

The rearrangement uses TRBV12-3 or TRBV12-4 and TRBJ1-1; D is perhaps TRBD1 (5 bases). The CDR3 sequence is 13 residues long. Trimming pared 4 bases from V and 1 base from J, leaving 7 bases between. The CDR3 coding sequence is TGTGCCAGCAGTTCACAGGAGAACACTGAAGCTTTCTTT. Encoded protein: CASSSQENTEAFF.

This clone was seen once. The DNA of the CDR3 is TGTGCCACCAGTGATAAGACAGGGGCCAATAATGAAAAACTGTTTTTT. Translated: CATSDKTGANNEKLFF. The J gene is TRBJ1-4, the V gene TRBV24-1, with 8 bases identical to TRBD1. The V and J ends lost 3 bases and 4 bases, in that order; junction bases with no gene match: 6. Per germline, CDR1 KGHDR and CDR2 SFDVKD. The CDR3 has 16 amino acids.

V and J are TRBV9 and TRBJ2-1; tentatively, D is TRBD1 (6 bases). Germline CDR1 SGDLS, CDR2 YYNGEE. This CDR3 comprises 13 residues. V was shortened by 3 bases and J by 8 bases, with 12 bases between the two germline ends. The CDR3 nucleotides read TGTGCCAGCAGCGCGACAGGAGGCTATGAGCAGTTCTTC. It encodes CASSATGGYEQFF.

The chain recombines TRBV3-1 (or the pseudogene TRBV3-2) with TRBJ1-5, with 8 bases fitting TRBD1. The CDR3 runs 15 residues. Germline V lookup: CDR1 LGHDT, CDR2 YNNKEL (reference sequence). Germline trimming cut 4 bases from V and 5 bases from J; bases unmatched to any gene: 7. Here the CDR3 DNA reads TGTGCCAGCAGCCCCTCTTACAGGGGGGATCAGCCCCAGCATTTT. It is translated as CASSPSYRGDQPQHF.